The rows below give T cell receptor beta chains drawn from one sample of a study of cytomegalovirus exposure and HLA in healthy donors. Libraries were prepared by immunoSEQ multiplex PCR; TCRdb keeps only in-frame clonotypes and omits some of them. The data show approximately 150,000 clones, with approximately 90% seen just once and roughly 4.5% held by the top ten. The sample was PBMCs. The receptors derive from a man younger than 35 in good health and CMV-seropositive. CDR3s include the opening cysteine and the closing phenylalanine or tryptophan. Clone size, where shown, is once, few, many, or a class for clones that have expanded.

j_call	v_call	clone_size	cdr3_aa
TRBJ1-1	TRBV5-1	.	CASKEIEGGPGTEAFF
TRBJ2-1	TRBV7-9	.	CASSYTGNNEQFF
TRBJ2-3	TRBV18	.	CASSTRGQRTDTQYF
TRBJ1-4	TRBV27	.	CASSAYQSRNNEKLFF
TRBJ2-5	TRBV14	.	CASSQDLAEETQYF
TRBJ1-2	TRBV30	few	CAWSGQYYGYTF
TRBJ1-1	TRBV5-1	.	CASSPPRNTEAFF
TRBJ2-7	TRBV19	.	CASSGTYEQYF
TRBJ2-2	TRBV4-1	.	CASSQEASGANTGELFF
TRBJ2-2	TRBV9	.	CASSVDRQLTGELFF
TRBJ1-1	TRBV28	.	CASGSGQMNTEAFF
TRBJ2-7	TRBV10-3	.	CAISESARDSTYEQYF
TRBJ1-1	TRBV20-1	.	CSAIMNTEAFF
TRBJ2-3	TRBV9	.	CASSRVSGASTDTQYF
TRBJ2-7	TRBV7-2	.	CASSPGTSVYEQYF
TRBJ2-5	TRBV10-3	.	CAISDNGGETQYF
TRBJ2-1	TRBV6-4	.	CASSERAGLGHNEQFF
TRBJ2-5	TRBV27	.	CASSSRDSLETQYF
TRBJ2-7	TRBV4-1	.	CASSRFGIATPYEQYF
TRBJ1-6	TRBV5-1	.	CASSLPAGGNSPLHF
TRBJ2-7	TRBV7-9	once	CASSLAGDEQYF
TRBJ2-2	TRBV7-2	.	CASSLRQGPTGELFF
TRBJ2-2	TRBV7-6	.	CASSALAGVNTGELFF
TRBJ1-1	TRBV29-1	.	CSVQQGIGNTEAFF
TRBJ2-1	TRBV4-1	.	CASSQVLSGGDNEQFF
TRBJ2-1	TRBV19	.	CASSIDRGPNEQFF
TRBJ2-1	TRBV7-3	.	CASSPLTGQEQFF
TRBJ1-1	TRBV7-3	.	CASSRGQDTEAFF
TRBJ1-2	TRBV28	.	CASGGAGGYTF
TRBJ2-1	TRBV14	.	CASSQGDLASGGEQFF
TRBJ1-5	TRBV30	.	CAWSAFRVPLGSNQPQHF
TRBJ2-7	TRBV13	.	CASSSSSSGLTSYEQYF
TRBJ2-2	TRBV28	.	CASSPPGPGELFF
TRBJ2-7	TRBV2	once	CASSDRGTGLVEQYF
TRBJ1-2	TRBV5-4	few	CASSLTGGVYGYTF
TRBJ2-5	TRBV18	.	CASSPPGRPQETQYF
TRBJ1-5	TRBV28	.	CASHLNGPQHF
TRBJ2-3	TRBV5-8	.	CASSLGSGSRTDTQYF
TRBJ1-6	TRBV27	.	CASSFTSGVNSPLHF
TRBJ2-1	TRBV9	.	CASSVGIVRDNEQFF
TRBJ2-7	TRBV5-4	.	CASSLAPRGSYEQYF
TRBJ2-1	TRBV5-1	.	CASSANIDSSYNEQFF
TRBJ1-1	TRBV6-1	.	CASIINRGFDTEAFF
TRBJ2-2	TRBV9	.	CASSGRQGHTGELFF
TRBJ2-3	TRBV5-4	.	CASSFRDSSTDTQYF
TRBJ1-1	TRBV11-2	.	CASSWQGSTEAFF
TRBJ2-7	TRBV11-2	once	CASSLDKGHYYEQYF
TRBJ2-1	TRBV15	.	CAISFSLYNEQFF
TRBJ2-3	TRBV30	.	CAWGGTASSTDTQYF
TRBJ2-3	TRBV2	.	CASSELSSGGSTDTQYF
TRBJ1-1	TRBV27	.	CASSLAGGNTEAFF